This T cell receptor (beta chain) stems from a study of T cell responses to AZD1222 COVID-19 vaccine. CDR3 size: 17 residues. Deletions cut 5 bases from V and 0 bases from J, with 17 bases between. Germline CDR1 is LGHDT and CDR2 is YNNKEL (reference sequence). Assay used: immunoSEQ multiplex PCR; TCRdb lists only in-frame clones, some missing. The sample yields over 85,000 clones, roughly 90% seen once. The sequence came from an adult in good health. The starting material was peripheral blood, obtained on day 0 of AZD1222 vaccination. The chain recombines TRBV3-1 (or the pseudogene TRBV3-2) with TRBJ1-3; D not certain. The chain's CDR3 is CASSTRIKESSGNTIYF. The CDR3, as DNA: TGTGCCAGCAGCACAAGGATTAAGGAGAGCTCTGGAAACACCATATATTTT.